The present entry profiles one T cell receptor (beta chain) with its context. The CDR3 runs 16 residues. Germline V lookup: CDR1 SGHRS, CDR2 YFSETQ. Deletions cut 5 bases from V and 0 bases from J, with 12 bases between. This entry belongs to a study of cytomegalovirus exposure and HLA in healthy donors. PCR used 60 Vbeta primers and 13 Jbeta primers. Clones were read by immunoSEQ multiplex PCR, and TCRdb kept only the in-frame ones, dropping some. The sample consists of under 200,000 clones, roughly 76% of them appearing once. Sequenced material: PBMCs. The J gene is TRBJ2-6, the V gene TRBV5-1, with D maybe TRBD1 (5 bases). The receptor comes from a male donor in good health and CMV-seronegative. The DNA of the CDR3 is TGCGCCAGCAGTCCAGGGATGAGCTCTGGGGCCAACGTCCTGACTTTC. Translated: CASSPGMSSGANVLTF.